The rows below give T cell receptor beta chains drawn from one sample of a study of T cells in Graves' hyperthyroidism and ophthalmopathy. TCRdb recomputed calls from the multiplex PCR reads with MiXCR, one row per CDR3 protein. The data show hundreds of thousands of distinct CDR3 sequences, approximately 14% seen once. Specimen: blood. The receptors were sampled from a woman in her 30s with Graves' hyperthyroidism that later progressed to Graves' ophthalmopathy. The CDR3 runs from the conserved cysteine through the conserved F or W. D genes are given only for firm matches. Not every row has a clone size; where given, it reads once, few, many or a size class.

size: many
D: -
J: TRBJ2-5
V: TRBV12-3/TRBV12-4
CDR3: CASSPLRLSETQYF
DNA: TGTGCCAGCAGTCCATTACGCCTTTCGGAGACCCAGTACTTC

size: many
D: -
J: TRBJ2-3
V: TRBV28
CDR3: CASSSLLGVTDTQYF
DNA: TGTGCCAGCAGTTCACTCCTTGGGGTCACAGATACGCAGTATTTT

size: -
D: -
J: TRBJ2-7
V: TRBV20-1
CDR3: CSARDGQYF
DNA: TGCAGTGCTAGAGACGGGCAGTACTTC

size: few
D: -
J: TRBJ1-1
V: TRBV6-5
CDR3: CASSYSVGGPAFF
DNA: TGTGCCAGCAGTTACTCGGTCGGGGGGCCTGCTTTCTTT

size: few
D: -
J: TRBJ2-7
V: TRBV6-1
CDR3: CASSESLYEQYF
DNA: TGTGCCAGCAGTGAATCGCTCTACGAGCAGTACTTC

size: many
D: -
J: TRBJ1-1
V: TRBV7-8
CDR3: CASGRREGNTEAFF
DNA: TGTGCCAGCGGGAGAAGGGAGGGGAACACTGAAGCTTTCTTT

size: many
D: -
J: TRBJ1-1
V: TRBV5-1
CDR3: CASSGPGTNTEAFF
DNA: TGCGCCAGCTCAGGTCCCGGAACGAACACTGAAGCTTTCTTT

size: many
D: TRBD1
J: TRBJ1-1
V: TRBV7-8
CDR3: CASSPTGGPNTEAFF
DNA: TGTGCCAGCAGCCCGACAGGGGGCCCGAACACTGAAGCTTTCTTT

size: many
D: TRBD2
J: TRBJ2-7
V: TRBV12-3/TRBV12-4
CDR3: CASGLAGLSSYEQYF
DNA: TGTGCCAGCGGACTAGCGGGCCTAAGCTCCTACGAGCAGTACTTC

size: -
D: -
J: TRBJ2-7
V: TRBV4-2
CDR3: CASSQGPIGTPGLYEQYF
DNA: TGTGCCAGCAGCCAAGGACCCATTGGGACTCCTGGACTCTACGAGCAGTACTTC

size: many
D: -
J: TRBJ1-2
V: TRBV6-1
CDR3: CASKEVLWTDLNYGYTF
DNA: TGTGCCAGCAAGGAGGTTCTGTGGACCGACCTCAACTATGGCTACACCTTC

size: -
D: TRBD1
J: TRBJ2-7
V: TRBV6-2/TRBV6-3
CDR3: CASSYSAGQGSPYEQYF
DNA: TGTGCCAGCAGTTATTCTGCGGGACAGGGTAGCCCCTACGAGCAGTACTTC

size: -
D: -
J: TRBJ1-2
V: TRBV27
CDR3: CASSSIGLRGNYGYTF
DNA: TGTGCCAGCAGTTCTATAGGCCTAAGGGGCAACTATGGCTACACCTTC

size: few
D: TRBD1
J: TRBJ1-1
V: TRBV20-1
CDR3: CSAGAQGAVGTEAFF
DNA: TGCAGTGCTGGAGCACAGGGGGCCGTAGGGACTGAAGCTTTCTTT

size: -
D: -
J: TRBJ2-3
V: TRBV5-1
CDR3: CASSPAGRITDTQYF
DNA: TGCGCCAGCAGCCCCGCGGGCAGAATCACAGATACGCAGTATTTT

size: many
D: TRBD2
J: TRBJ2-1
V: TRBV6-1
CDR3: CASSTGLAGYNEQFF
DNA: TGTGCCAGCAGCACCGGACTAGCGGGGTACAATGAGCAGTTCTTC

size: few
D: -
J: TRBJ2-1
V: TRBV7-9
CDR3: CASSPVGVWNEQFF
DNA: TGTGCCAGCAGCCCGGTAGGGGTTTGGAATGAGCAGTTCTTC

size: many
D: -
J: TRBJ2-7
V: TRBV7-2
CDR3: CASRMGGPTGEQYF
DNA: TGTGCCAGCAGAATGGGGGGGCCGACGGGTGAGCAGTACTTC

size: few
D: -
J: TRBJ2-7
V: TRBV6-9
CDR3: CASSYTTQSSYEQYF
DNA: TGTGCCAGCAGTTACACTACCCAAAGCTCCTACGAGCAGTACTTC

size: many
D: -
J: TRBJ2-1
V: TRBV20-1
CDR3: CSASIGVVSSYNEQFF
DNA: TGCAGTGCTAGCATAGGGGTGGTCAGCTCCTACAATGAGCAGTTCTTC

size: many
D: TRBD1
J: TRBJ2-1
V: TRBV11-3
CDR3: CASSVTGGSSYNEQFF
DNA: TGTGCCAGCAGCGTCACAGGGGGGAGCTCCTACAATGAGCAGTTCTTC

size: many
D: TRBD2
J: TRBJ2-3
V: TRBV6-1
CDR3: CASSILAGGPSTDTQYF
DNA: TGTGCCAGCAGTATACTAGCGGGTGGGCCCAGCACAGATACGCAGTATTTT

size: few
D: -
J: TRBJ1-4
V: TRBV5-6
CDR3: CASSLGFPTNEKLFF
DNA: TGTGCCAGCAGTCTAGGGTTTCCAACTAATGAAAAACTGTTTTTT

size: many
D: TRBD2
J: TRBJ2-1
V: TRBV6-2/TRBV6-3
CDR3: CASGIGARTSGNEQFF
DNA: TGTGCCAGCGGGATCGGGGCCCGGACTAGCGGGAATGAGCAGTTCTTC

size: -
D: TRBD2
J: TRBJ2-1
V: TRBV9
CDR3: CASSPLAGESRDNEQFF
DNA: TGTGCCAGCAGCCCCCTAGCGGGAGAGTCACGGGACAATGAGCAGTTCTTC